The 2 T cell receptor beta chains reported below all come from one sample, sequenced in a study of T cells in Graves' hyperthyroidism and ophthalmopathy. RNA transcripts served as the template for amplifying TCR beta CDR3 regions. HTBI primers were the set used in a first-round RT-PCR of the TCR CDR3. Via MiXCR, TCRdb re-called the multiplex PCR reads, giving one row per CDR3 protein. The repertoire holds around 370,000 distinct CDR3 sequences, with around 20% as singletons. Sequencing was performed on blood. All receptors come from a man between 18 and 29 years old with Graves' ophthalmopathy.

This clonotype was detected a few times. This sequence joins TRBV7-9 and TRBJ1-4; 9 nucleotides match TRBD1. V was pared by 4 bases and J by 8 bases, with 11 bases of the junction left unmatched. There are 16 residues in the CDR3. Per germline, CDR1 SEHNR and CDR2 FQNEAQ (reference sequence). For the CDR3, the DNA is TGTGCCAGCAGCTCGAGGACAGGGGACTTCGGGGAAAAACTGTTTTTT. It encodes CASSSRTGDFGEKLFF. The full variable domain, with the rest looked up from reference TRBV7-9 and TRBJ1-4, is DTGVSQNPRHKITKRGQNVTFRCDPISEHNRLYWYRQTLGQGPEFLTYFQNEAQLEKSRLLSDRFSAERPKGSFSTLEIQRTEQGDSAMYLCASSSRTGDFGEKLFFGSGTQLSVL.

This clonotype showed up many times. For the CDR3, the DNA is TGCAGTGCTAGAGCGACAGGGCAAGCTTTCTTT. Protein: CSARATGQAFF. The chain uses TRBV20-1 and TRBJ1-1, with 7 bases fitting TRBD1. This CDR3 spans 11 amino acids. The V gene's germline CDR1 is DFQATT and CDR2 SNEGSKA (reference sequence). The V gene end was trimmed by 1 base and the J gene end by 9 bases; junction bases not matched to a gene: 2.